This entry concerns a single TCR beta chain. Germline V gene sequence: CDR1 LNHNV, CDR2 YYDKDF (reference sequence). V lost 0 bases, J lost 5 bases, and 4 bases stayed unmatched. This CDR3 spans 15 amino acids. The data are from a study of blood T cell repertoires in COVID-19. Study in general: PBMCs, B-cell-depleted T cells, or T cells were the source of the cDNA or gDNA that made up the material.

TCRdb keeps only in-frame clones here, not all; method: immunoSEQ multiplex PCR. Among over 130,000 clones listed, roughly 80% were seen once. This receptor was identified in a woman aged 55-75 years with acute or convalescent COVID-19. The chain joins TRBV15 to TRBJ1-2, with 9 bases lining up with TRBD1. Sample: peripheral blood. The CDR3 sequence is CATSRDRDRVYGYTF. CDR3 nucleotide sequence: TGTGCCACCAGCAGAGACCGGGACAGGGTATATGGCTACACCTTC.